Below are 27 T cell receptor beta chains sequenced from a single sample in a study of T cell changes during pregnancy in multiple sclerosis. Clones were sequenced by immunoSEQ multiplex PCR, and TCRdb holds only the in-frame ones, with some missing. The sample lists around 77,000 clones, 91% seen once, with around 0.7% in the top ten. The source was peripheral blood, collected in the third trimester of pregnancy. All receptors come from a female donor in good health, enrolled as a control in a pregnancy study.

This rearrangement joins TRBV7-6 to TRBJ1-1, with 8 bases aligning to TRBD1. This CDR3 has 14 amino acids. J gave up 0 bases and V 4 bases, and 1 base lay outside the gene matches. The germline gives CDR1 SGHVS, CDR2 FNYEAQ. The CDR3 coding sequence is TGTGCCAGCAGCTCAGGGGGCGTGAACACTGAAGCTTTCTTT. Encoded protein: CASSSGGVNTEAFF.

The J gene is TRBJ2-7, the V gene TRBV30, with 12 bases aligning to TRBD2. Trimming removed 3 bases from V and 3 bases from J; junction bases left unmatched: 6. The CDR3 has 15 amino acids. Per germline, CDR1 GTSNPN and CDR2 SVGIG (reference sequence). This CDR3 is CAWSPGLAGIYEQYF. The CDR3 DNA is TGTGCCTGGAGCCCTGGACTAGCGGGGATCTACGAGCAGTACTTC.

This CDR3 is CASRQTGAAQYF. The CDR3 DNA sequence: TGTGCCAGCAGGCAAACAGGGGCAGCGCAGTATTTT. The V call is TRBV6-1, the J call TRBJ2-3; TRBD1 matches at 7 bases. CDR1 is MNHNS, CDR2 SASEGT, per germline. This CDR3 is built from 12 residues. V shed 6 bases and J 10 bases; nucleotides not matched to a gene: 7.

This clone is a singleton in its sample. The chain carries TRBV6-5 and TRBJ2-7, with D possibly matching TRBD2 (5 bases). The CDR3 loop spans 15 amino acids. Germline V CDR1 and CDR2: MNHEY, SVGAGI. The ends were cut back, 5 bases at V and 1 base at J, with 15 bases in the middle. This chain's CDR3 is CASSRPGSRSYEQYF. The CDR3 DNA reads TGTGCCAGCAGTCGCCCGGGGTCCCGGTCCTACGAGCAGTACTTC.

This chain uses TRBV6-5 with TRBJ1-6; D not certain. Per the germline V gene, CDR1 is MNHEY and CDR2 is SVGAGI. The length of the CDR3 is 12 residues. The V gene lost 7 bases and the J gene lost 14 bases, with 15 bases spanning the gap. The CDR3 reads CASKRDPWSLHF. CDR3 in DNA: TGTGCCAGCAAACGAGATCCCTGGTCCCTCCACTTT.

The chain recombines TRBV27 with TRBJ2-4; 10 bases line up with TRBD2. CDR1 and CDR2 from the germline V gene are MNHEY and SMNVEV (reference sequence). This CDR3 contains 15 residues. Trimming at V came to 5 bases and at J to 8 bases, leaving 9 bases not matched to a gene. This chain's CDR3 is CASSPPASGGDIQYF. Written as DNA, the CDR3 is TGTGCCAGCAGTCCCCCTGCTAGCGGGGGTGACATTCAGTACTTC.

This chain links TRBV27 with TRBJ1-5; 8 bases line up with TRBD1. V trimming: 3 bases; J trimming: 5 bases; junction bases outside the gene matches: 15. The CDR3 is 18 amino acids. Germline loops: CDR1 MNHEY, CDR2 SMNVEV (reference sequence). The CDR3 DNA is TGTGCCAGCAGTTTGTCCGGGACAGGCTTTCGTGTTGATCAGCCCCAGCATTTT. This translates into CASSLSGTGFRVDQPQHF.

The count of this clone is one. The chain joins TRBV11-2 to TRBJ2-7; 9 bases are a match to TRBD1. V shed 5 bases and J 7 bases; nucleotides not matched to a gene: 12. CDR3 length: 15 amino acids. Germline V CDR1 and CDR2: SGHAT, FQNNGV. The CDR3 protein is CASSPAGQGVGEQYF. The CDR3 nucleotides are TGTGCCAGCAGCCCCGCGGGACAGGGCGTGGGGGAGCAGTACTTC.

The J gene is TRBJ2-1, the V gene TRBV7-2, with D possibly matching TRBD2 (6 bases). V shed 5 bases and J shed 6 bases, with 14 bases lying between them. Germline-derived CDR1 and CDR2 are SGHTA and FQGNSA. There are 14 residues in the CDR3. The CDR3 spells CASSQIGGTNEQFF. In nucleotides, the CDR3 is TGTGCCAGCAGCCAGATAGGAGGGACCAATGAGCAGTTCTTC.

The CDR3 bases are TGTGCCAGCAGCTTAGAGACAGGGAGGCCCTACGAGCAGTACTTC. Amino acids: CASSLETGRPYEQYF. The rearrangement joins TRBV7-2 to TRBJ2-7; D might be TRBD1 (7 bases). Trimming left V 1 base short and J 2 bases short, with 12 bases between. Germline V gene data show CDR1 as SGHTA and CDR2 as FQGNSA. The CDR3 is made up of 15 amino acids.

The genes are TRBV6-1 and TRBJ1-2; D is uncertain. Germline V gives CDR1 MNHNS, CDR2 SASEGT. The CDR3 has 14 amino acids. V was cut by 1 base and J by 2 bases, with 8 bases left in between. The CDR3 bases are TGTGCCAGCAGTGAAGGCCTGAGAAACTATGGCTACACCTTC. Protein: CASSEGLRNYGYTF.

The V and J genes are TRBV7-2 and TRBJ2-7, with D hard to call. This CDR3 spans 12 amino acids. Looked up from germline, CDR1 is SGHTA and CDR2 is FQGNSA. Trimming pared 5 bases from V and 4 bases from J, leaving 9 bases between. The CDR3 DNA follows: TGTGCCAGCAGCCCCCCTTTGTACGAGCAGTACTTC. Its protein product is CASSPPLYEQYF.

The chain employs TRBV5-4 and TRBJ2-1; TRBD1 agrees at 9 bases. Trimming took 4 bases from V and 0 from J; bases not matched to a gene: 8. The CDR3 spans 17 residues. Germline assignment: CDR1 SGHNT and CDR2 YYREEE (reference sequence). Written as DNA, the CDR3 is TGTGCCAGCAGCCCAGGCGGGACAGGGAACTCCTACAATGAGCAGTTCTTC. Translation: CASSPGGTGNSYNEQFF. The whole variable domain, remainder taken from reference TRBV5-4 and TRBJ2-1, is ETGVTQSPTHLIKTRGQQVTLRCSSQSGHNTVSWYQQALGQGPQFIFQYYREEENGRGNFPPRFSGLQFPNYSSELNVNALELDDSALYLCASSPGGTGNSYNEQFFGPGTRLTVL.

This chain joins TRBV5-1 and TRBJ2-6, with 8 bases that match TRBD1. The junction had 7 bases not matched to a gene; V was cut back by 2 bases and J by 0 bases. Germline V gene data show CDR1 as SGHRS and CDR2 as YFSETQ. The length of the CDR3 is 18 residues. The CDR3 DNA reads TGCGCCAGCAGCTTCCGGGACAGGAGTTCCTCTGGGGCCAACGTCCTGACTTTC. It specifies CASSFRDRSSSGANVLTF.

The rearrangement links TRBV19 to TRBJ1-5, with no clear D. Trimming took 10 bases from V and 1 from J, leaving 20 bases between them. CDR3 length: 16 residues. Germline V gene data show CDR1 as LNHDA and CDR2 as SQIVND (reference sequence). CDR3 sequence (DNA): TGTGCCACCTCCCTCGGGGTGGGAAGGAGCAATCAGCCCCAGCATTTT. This encodes CATSLGVGRSNQPQHF.

The chain carries TRBV6-1 and TRBJ1-2; D might be TRBD1 (5 bases). This CDR3 is built from 13 residues. V was trimmed by 5 bases and J by 4 bases, leaving 11 bases between them. Germline V gene lookup returns CDR1 MNHNS and CDR2 SASEGT. In nucleotides, the CDR3 is TGTGCCAGCAGTCCCCAGGGTGGCTATGGCTACACCTTC. Translation: CASSPQGGYGYTF.

This chain links TRBV2 with TRBJ2-3, with 10 positions matching TRBD1. The germline gives CDR1 SNHLY, CDR2 FYNNEI. Losses at the gene ends were 7 bases for V and 3 bases for J; bases not matched to a gene: 10. This CDR3 spans 16 amino acids. CDR3 in amino acids: CASIRDRGARTDTQYF. The CDR3 nucleotides are TGTGCCAGCATTCGGGACAGGGGTGCCCGGACAGATACGCAGTATTTT.

The DNA for the CDR3 is TGTGCCAGCAGCAGGGGGACAGGGGGCTTCTCCTACGAGCAGTACTTC. Residues: CASSRGTGGFSYEQYF. This chain connects TRBV13 to TRBJ2-7; 12 nucleotides line up with TRBD1. V was clipped by 5 bases and J by 0 bases; unmatched bases: 5. Germline V gene data show CDR1 as PRHDT and CDR2 as FYEKMQ (reference sequence). This CDR3 is built from 16 residues.

This chain uses TRBV15 with TRBJ1-5; unclear D gene. Germline values: CDR1 LNHNV, CDR2 YYDKDF (reference sequence). The CDR3 is made up of 15 amino acids. The V end lost 1 base, the J end lost 6 bases, and 13 bases lay between the germline ends. In nucleotides, the CDR3 is TGTGCCACCAGCAGAGTTATCGGGGTCGGTCAGCCCCAGCATTTT. Protein: CATSRVIGVGQPQHF. The full variable domain, completed using reference TRBV15 and TRBJ1-5, is DAMVIQNPRYQVTQFGKPVTLSCSQTLNHNVMYWYQQKSSQAPKLLFHYYDKDFNNEADTPDNFQSRRPNTSFCFLDIRSPGLGDTAMYLCATSRVIGVGQPQHFGDGTRLSIL.

The chain is built from TRBV6-6 and TRBJ2-1; 11 bases are shared with TRBD1. Germline V gene lookup returns CDR1 MNHNY and CDR2 SVGAGI (reference sequence). Trimming took 7 bases from V and 9 from J; bases not matched to a gene: 11. CDR3 length: 15 amino acids. CDR3: CASTDAGQGASEQFF. DNA of the CDR3: TGTGCCAGCACCGACGCCGGACAGGGGGCGAGTGAGCAGTTCTTC.

V usage is TRBV7-2 and J usage is TRBJ1-3; 7 nucleotides agree with TRBD1. V was pared by 8 bases and J by 0 bases, with 10 bases of the junction left unmatched. The germline V gene has CDR1 SGHTA and CDR2 FQGNSA. The CDR3 runs 16 residues. The CDR3 DNA reads as TGTGCCAGCGGCCAATACAGGGGCTCCTCTGGAAACACCATATATTTT. This encodes CASGQYRGSSGNTIYF.

The genes are TRBV19 and TRBJ2-2, with TRBD2 identical over 10 bases. The CDR3 contains 17 residues. The ends lost 4 bases at V and 5 bases at J; junction bases unmatched: 10. CDR1 is LNHDA and CDR2 is SQIVND in the germline V gene (reference sequence). Written as DNA, the CDR3 is TGTGCCAGTAGTACCTCTCTAGCGGGAGTTGAGACCGGGGAGCTGTTTTTT. It encodes CASSTSLAGVETGELFF.

The CDR3 DNA sequence: TGTGCCAGCTCACCCCCAATCCAAGAGACCCAGTACTTC. This codes for CASSPPIQETQYF. V gene TRBV18 combines with J gene TRBJ2-5; D is ambiguous. This CDR3 region has 13 residues. The V and J ends lost 3 bases and 1 base respectively, with 6 bases between them. Germline V gene data show CDR1 as KGHSH and CDR2 as LQKENI.

This chain links TRBV2 with TRBJ1-2, with D perhaps TRBD1 (6 bases). The CDR3 has 12 residues. Trimming stripped 4 bases from V and 8 bases from J, with 11 bases between. Germline CDR1 is SNHLY and CDR2 is FYNNEI. The CDR3 DNA reads as TGTGCCAGCAGTGCACACAGGGACGGCTACACCTTC. Translation gives CASSAHRDGYTF.

The chain employs TRBV4-3 and TRBJ1-2, with D uncertain. CDR1 and CDR2 (germline): LGHNA, YSLEER. V shed 1 base and J shed 4 bases, with 13 bases lying between them. The CDR3 is made up of 15 amino acids. CDR3 protein: CASSQAVSGPYGYTF. CDR3 sequence (DNA): TGCGCCAGCAGCCAAGCGGTGTCAGGCCCCTATGGCTACACCTTC.

CDR3 bases: TGTGCCAGCAGCGTATCGGGACAGGGAGATGTGCCCCAGCATTTT. Protein product: CASSVSGQGDVPQHF. The chain is built from TRBV9 and TRBJ1-5, with TRBD1 identical over 9 bases. The ends lost 1 base at V and 9 bases at J; junction bases unmatched: 8. This CDR3 is 15 amino acids long. Germline V CDR1 and CDR2: SGDLS, YYNGEE.

V usage is TRBV6-6 and J usage is TRBJ1-5, with 7 bases identical to TRBD1. Per the germline V gene, CDR1 is MNHNY and CDR2 is SVGAGI (reference sequence). There are 16 residues in the CDR3. J lost 6 bases, V lost 7 bases, and 15 bases had no gene match. CDR3 DNA sequence: TGTGCCAGCATTACCGCCCCGGGACAGATGCGTCAGCCCCAGCATTTT. Translating it yields CASITAPGQMRQPQHF.